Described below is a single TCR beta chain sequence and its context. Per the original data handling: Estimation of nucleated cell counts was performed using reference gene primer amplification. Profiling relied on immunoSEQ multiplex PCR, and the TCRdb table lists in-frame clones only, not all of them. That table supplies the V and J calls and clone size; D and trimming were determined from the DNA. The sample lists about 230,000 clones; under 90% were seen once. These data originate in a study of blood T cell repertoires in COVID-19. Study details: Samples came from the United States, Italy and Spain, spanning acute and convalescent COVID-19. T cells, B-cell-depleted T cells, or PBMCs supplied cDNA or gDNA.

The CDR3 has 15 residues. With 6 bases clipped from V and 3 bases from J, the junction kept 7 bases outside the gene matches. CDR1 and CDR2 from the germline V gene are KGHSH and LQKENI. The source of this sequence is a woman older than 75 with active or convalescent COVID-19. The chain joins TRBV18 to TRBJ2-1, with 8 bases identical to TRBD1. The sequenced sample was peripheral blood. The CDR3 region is CASSLGQGGYNEQFF. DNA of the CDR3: TGTGCCAGCTCCCTCGGACAGGGAGGCTACAATGAGCAGTTCTTC.